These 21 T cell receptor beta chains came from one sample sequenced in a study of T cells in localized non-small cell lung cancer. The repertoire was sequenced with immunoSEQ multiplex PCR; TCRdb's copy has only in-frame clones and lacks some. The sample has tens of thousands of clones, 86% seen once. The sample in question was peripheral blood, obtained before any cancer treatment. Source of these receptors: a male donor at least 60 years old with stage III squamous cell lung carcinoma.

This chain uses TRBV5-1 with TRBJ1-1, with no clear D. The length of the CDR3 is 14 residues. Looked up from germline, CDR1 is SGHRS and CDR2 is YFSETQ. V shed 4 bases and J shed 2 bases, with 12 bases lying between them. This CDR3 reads CASSIPTVNTEAFF. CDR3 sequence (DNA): TGCGCCAGCAGCATCCCGACGGTCAACACTGAAGCTTTCTTT.

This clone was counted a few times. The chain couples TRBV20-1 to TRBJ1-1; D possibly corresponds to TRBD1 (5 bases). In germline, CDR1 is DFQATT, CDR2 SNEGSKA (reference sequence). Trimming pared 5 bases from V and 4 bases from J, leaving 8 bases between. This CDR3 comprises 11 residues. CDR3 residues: CSAGRGTEAFF. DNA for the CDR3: TGCAGTGCTGGGAGGGGCACTGAAGCTTTCTTT.

The CDR3 loop is CASSLDRDPTYEQYF. In nucleotides, the CDR3 is TGTGCCAGCAGCCTGGACAGGGACCCTACCTACGAGCAGTACTTC. The chain has TRBV6-5 and TRBJ2-7; 8 bases are a match to TRBD1. CDR3 length: 15 amino acids. Germline V CDR1 and CDR2: MNHEY, SVGAGI. V was clipped by 6 bases and J by 2 bases; unmatched bases: 9.

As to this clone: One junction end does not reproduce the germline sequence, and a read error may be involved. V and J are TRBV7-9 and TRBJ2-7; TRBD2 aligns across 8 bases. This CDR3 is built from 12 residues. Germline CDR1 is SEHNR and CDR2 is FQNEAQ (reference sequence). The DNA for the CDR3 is TGTGCCAGCAGCCCCGGGCCGGGGGGGGAGGGATTC. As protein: CASSPGPGGEGF.

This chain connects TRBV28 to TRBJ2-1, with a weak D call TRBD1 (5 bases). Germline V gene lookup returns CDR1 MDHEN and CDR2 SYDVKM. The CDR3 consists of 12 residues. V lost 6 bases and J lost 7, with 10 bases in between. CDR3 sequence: CASSSTVNEQFF. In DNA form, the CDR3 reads TGTGCCAGCAGCTCGACAGTGAATGAGCAGTTCTTC.

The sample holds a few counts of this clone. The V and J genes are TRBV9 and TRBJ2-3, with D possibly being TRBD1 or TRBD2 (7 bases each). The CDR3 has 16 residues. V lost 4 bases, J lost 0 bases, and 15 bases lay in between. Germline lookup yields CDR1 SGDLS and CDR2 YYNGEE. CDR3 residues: CASSSGGGSSTDTQYF. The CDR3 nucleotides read TGTGCCAGCAGCTCAGGGGGGGGTTCTAGCACAGATACGCAGTATTTT.

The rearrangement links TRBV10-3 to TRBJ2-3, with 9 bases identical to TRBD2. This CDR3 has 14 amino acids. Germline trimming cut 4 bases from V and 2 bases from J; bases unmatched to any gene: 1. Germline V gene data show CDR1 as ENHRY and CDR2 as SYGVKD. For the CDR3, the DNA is TGTGCCATCAGTGGACTAGCGGTCACAGATACGCAGTATTTT. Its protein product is CAISGLAVTDTQYF.

Here the CDR3 reads CASSLDNSNSPLHF. CDR3 DNA sequence: TGTGCCAGCAGCTTAGACAACTCAAATTCACCCCTCCACTTT. The chain uses TRBV7-9 and TRBJ1-6, with unresolved D. CDR1 and CDR2 (germline): SEHNR, FQNEAQ (reference sequence). This CDR3 contains 14 residues. Between the trimmed V and J ends, which lost 1 base and 7 bases, there was a span of 8 bases.

CDR3 sequence reads: CASSLGGTAQPQHF. The CDR3 region has the DNA TGTGCCAGCAGTTTAGGGGGGACGGCTCAGCCCCAGCATTTT. The chain uses TRBV28 and TRBJ1-5; weak D call: TRBD1 (5 bases). CDR1 and CDR2 (germline): MDHEN, SYDVKM. V was trimmed by 2 bases and J by 6 bases, leaving 11 bases between them. The CDR3 sequence is 14 residues long. Supplemented by reference TRBV28 and TRBJ1-5, the full variable domain reads DVKVTQSSRYLVKRTGEKVFLECVQDMDHENMFWYRQDPGLGLRLIYFSYDVKMKEKGDIPEGYSVSREKKERFSLILESASTNQTSMYLCASSLGGTAQPQHFGDGTRLSIL.

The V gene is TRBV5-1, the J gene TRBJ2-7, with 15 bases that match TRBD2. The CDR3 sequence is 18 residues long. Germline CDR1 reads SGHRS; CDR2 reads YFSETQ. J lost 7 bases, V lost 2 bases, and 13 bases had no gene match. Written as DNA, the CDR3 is TGCGCCAGCAGCTTTCTCCCCGGGACTAGCGGGAGGTCGGGGGAGCAGTACTTC. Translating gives CASSFLPGTSGRSGEQYF. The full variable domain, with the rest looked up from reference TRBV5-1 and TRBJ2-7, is KAGVTQTPRYLIKTRGQQVTLSCSPISGHRSVSWYQQTPGQGLQFLFEYFSETQRNKGNFPGRFSGRQFSNSRSEMNVSTLELGDSALYLCASSFLPGTSGRSGEQYFGPGTRLTVT.

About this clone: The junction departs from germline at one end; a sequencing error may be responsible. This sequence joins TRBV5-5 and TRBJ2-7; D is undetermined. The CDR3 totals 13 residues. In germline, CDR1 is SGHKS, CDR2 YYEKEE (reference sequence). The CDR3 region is CARSLSGPYEQYF. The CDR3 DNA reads TGTGCCAGAAGCTTGTCGGGCCCCTACGAGCAGTACTTC.

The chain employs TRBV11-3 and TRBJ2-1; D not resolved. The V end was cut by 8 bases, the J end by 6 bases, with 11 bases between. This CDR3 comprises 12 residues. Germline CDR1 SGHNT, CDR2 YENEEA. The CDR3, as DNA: TGTGCCAGCTCCACCAGTCCCAATGAGCAGTTCTTC. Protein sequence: CASSTSPNEQFF.

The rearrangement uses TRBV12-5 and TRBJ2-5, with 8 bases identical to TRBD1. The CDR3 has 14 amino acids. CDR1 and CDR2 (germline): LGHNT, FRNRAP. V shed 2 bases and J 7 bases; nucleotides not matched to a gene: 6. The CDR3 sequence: CASGLSRGHGTQYF. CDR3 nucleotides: TGTGCTAGTGGTTTGAGCAGGGGGCACGGGACCCAGTACTTC.

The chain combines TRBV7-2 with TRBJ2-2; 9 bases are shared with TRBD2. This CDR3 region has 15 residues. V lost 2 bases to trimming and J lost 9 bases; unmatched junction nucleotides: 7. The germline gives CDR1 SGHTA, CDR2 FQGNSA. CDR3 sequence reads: CASSLTRTSERELFF. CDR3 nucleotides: TGTGCCAGCAGCTTAACCAGGACTAGCGAAAGGGAGCTGTTTTTT.

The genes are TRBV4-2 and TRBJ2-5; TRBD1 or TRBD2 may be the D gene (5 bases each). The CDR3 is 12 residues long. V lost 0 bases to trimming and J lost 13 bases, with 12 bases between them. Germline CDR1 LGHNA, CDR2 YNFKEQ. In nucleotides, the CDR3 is TGTGCCAGCAGCCAAGATCGACAGCGGAGGTACTTC. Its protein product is CASSQDRQRRYF.

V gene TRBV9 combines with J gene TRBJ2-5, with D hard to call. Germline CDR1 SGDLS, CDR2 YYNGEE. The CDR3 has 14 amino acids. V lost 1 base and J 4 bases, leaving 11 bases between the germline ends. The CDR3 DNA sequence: TGTGCCAGCAGCGTATCTGTCAGACCAGAGACCCAGTACTTC. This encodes CASSVSVRPETQYF.

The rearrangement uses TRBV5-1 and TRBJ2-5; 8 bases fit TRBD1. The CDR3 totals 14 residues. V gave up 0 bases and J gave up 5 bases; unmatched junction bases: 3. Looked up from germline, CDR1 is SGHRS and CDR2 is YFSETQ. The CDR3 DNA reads TGCGCCAGCAGCTTGGCAGGGGGCGAGGAGACCCAGTACTTC. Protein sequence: CASSLAGGEETQYF.

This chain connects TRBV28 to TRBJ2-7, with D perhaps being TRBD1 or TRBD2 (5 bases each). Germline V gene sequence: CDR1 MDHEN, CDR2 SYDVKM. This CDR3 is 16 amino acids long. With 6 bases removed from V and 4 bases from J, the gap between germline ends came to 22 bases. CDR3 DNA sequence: TGTGCCAGCAGCCCTCGGGTGGGGGTGGTGGGTTACGAGCAGTACTTC. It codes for CASSPRVGVVGYEQYF.

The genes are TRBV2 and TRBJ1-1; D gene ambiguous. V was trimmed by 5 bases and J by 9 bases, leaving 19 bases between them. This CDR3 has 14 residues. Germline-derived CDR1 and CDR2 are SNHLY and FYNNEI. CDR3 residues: CASSPRAGTDKAFF. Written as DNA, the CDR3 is TGTGCCAGCAGTCCTCGAGCAGGCACTGATAAAGCTTTCTTT.

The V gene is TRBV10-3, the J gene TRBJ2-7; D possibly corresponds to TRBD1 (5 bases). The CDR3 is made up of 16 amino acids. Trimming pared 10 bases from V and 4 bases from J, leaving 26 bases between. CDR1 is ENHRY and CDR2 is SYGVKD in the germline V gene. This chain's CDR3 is CATSPPPETALYEQYF. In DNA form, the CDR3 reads TGTGCCACGAGCCCTCCCCCTGAGACAGCGTTGTACGAGCAGTACTTC.

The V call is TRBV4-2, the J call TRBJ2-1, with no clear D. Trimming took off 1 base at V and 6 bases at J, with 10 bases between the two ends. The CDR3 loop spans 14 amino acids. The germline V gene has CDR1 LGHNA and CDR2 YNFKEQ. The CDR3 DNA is TGTGCCAGCAGCCAAGTTCTAGTTCTCAATGAGCAGTTCTTC. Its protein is CASSQVLVLNEQFF.